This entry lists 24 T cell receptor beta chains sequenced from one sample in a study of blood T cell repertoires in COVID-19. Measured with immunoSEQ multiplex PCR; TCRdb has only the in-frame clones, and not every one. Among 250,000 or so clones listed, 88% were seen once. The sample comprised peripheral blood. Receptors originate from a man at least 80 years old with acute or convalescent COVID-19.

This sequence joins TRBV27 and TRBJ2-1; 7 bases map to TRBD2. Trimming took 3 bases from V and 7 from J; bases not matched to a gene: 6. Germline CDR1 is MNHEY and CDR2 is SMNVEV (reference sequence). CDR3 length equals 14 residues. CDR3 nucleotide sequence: TGTGCCAGCAGTTTTTCGGGGGAGGGGAATGAGCAGTTCTTC. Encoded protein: CASSFSGEGNEQFF.

The CDR3 DNA follows: TGTGCCAGCAGCTTAAAGGGACGACTGGAACCCGGGAGAAATCAGCCCCAGCATTTT. Translation gives CASSLKGRLEPGRNQPQHF. The chain recombines TRBV7-2 with TRBJ1-5, with D tentatively TRBD1 (5 bases). Germline V gene sequence: CDR1 SGHTA, CDR2 FQGNSA. V dropped 2 bases and J dropped 4 bases, with 24 bases sitting between them. This CDR3 spans 19 amino acids.

The CDR3 DNA sequence: TGTGCCAGCAGCTTAGCGCGTCAGGCGAACACTGAAGCTTTCTTT. Translation gives CASSLARQANTEAFF. The chain employs TRBV11-1 and TRBJ1-1; D unresolved. Germline V gene sequence: CDR1 SGHAT, CDR2 FQDESV (reference sequence). The V gene lost 0 bases and the J gene lost 1 base, with 9 bases spanning the gap. This CDR3 has 15 amino acids. The full variable domain, rest sourced from reference TRBV11-1 and TRBJ1-1, is EAEVAQSPRYKITEKSQAVAFWCDPISGHATLYWYRQILGQGPELLVQFQDESVVDDSQLPKDRFSAERLKGVDSTLKIQPAELGDSAMYLCASSLARQANTEAFFGQGTRLTVV.

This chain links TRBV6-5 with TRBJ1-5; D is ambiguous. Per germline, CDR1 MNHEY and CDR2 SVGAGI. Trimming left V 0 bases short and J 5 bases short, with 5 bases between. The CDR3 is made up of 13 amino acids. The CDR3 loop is CASSYSADQPQHF. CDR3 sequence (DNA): TGTGCCAGCAGTTACTCAGCCGATCAGCCCCAGCATTTT.

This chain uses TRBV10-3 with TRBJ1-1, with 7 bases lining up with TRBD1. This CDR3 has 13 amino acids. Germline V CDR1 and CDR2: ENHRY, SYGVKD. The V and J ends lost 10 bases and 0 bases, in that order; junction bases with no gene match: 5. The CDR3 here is CATQQGLNTEAFF. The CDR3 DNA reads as TGTGCCACCCAACAGGGGTTGAACACTGAAGCTTTCTTT.

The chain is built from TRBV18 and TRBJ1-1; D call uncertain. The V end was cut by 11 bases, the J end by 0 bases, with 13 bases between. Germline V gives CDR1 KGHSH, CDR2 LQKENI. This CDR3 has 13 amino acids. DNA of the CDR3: TGTGCCTCTACTCGCGCGATGAACACTGAAGCTTTCTTT. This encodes CASTRAMNTEAFF. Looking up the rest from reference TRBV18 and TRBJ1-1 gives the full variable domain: NAGVMQNPRHLVRRRGQEARLRCSPMKGHSHVYWYRQLPEEGLKFMVYLQKENIIDESGMPKERFSAEFPKEGPSILRIQQVVRGDSAAYFCASTRAMNTEAFFGQGTRLTVV.

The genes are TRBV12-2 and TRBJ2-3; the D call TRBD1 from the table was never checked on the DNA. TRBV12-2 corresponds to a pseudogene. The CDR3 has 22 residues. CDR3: CASRLGSTPPPGTGQNTDTQYF. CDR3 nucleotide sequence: TGTGCAAGTCGCTTAGGCTCAACTCCACCCCCAGGGACAGGGCAAAACACAGATACGCAGTATTTT.

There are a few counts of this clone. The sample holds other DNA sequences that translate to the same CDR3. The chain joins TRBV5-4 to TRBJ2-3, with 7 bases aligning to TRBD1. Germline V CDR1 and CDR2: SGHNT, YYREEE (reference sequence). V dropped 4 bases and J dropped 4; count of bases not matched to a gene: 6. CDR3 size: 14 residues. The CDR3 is CASSLRQGADTQYF. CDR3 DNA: TGTGCCAGCAGCCTAAGACAGGGTGCAGATACGCAGTATTTT.

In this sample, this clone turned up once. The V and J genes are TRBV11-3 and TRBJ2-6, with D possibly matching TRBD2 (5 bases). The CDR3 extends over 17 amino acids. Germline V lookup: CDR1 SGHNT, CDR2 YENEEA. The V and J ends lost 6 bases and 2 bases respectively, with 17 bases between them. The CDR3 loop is CASSAGVGAAGANVLTF. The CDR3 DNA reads TGTGCCAGCAGTGCCGGGGTCGGTGCAGCTGGGGCCAACGTCCTGACTTTC.

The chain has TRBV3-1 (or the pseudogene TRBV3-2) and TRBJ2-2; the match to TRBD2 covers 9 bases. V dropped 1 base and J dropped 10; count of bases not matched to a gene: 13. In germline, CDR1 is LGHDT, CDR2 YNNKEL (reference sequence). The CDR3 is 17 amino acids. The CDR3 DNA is TGTGCCAGCAGCCAAGTCTTGTCCGGGACTAGCCCCCTGGAGCTGTTTTTT. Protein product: CASSQVLSGTSPLELFF.

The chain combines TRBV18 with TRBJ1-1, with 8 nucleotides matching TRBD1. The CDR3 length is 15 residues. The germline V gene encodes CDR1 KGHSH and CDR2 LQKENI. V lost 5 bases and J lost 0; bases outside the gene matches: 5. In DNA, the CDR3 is TGTGCCAGCTCATCCGGGACAGGAGTGAACACTGAAGCTTTCTTT. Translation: CASSSGTGVNTEAFF.

Here the CDR3 reads CASSSRDRVYEQYF. The CDR3, as DNA: TGTGCCAGCAGTAGCCGGGACAGAGTCTACGAGCAGTACTTC. The chain joins TRBV6-2 or TRBV6-3 to TRBJ2-7; 7 bases fit TRBD1. Germline CDR1 is MNHEY and CDR2 is SVGEGT. V shed 5 bases, J shed 3 bases, and the junction held 7 bases outside the gene matches. This CDR3 has 14 amino acids.

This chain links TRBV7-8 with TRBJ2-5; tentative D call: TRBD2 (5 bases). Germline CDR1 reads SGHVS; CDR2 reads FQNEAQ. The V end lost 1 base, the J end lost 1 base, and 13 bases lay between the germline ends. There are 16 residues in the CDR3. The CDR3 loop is CASSLGLERSQETQYF. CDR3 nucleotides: TGTGCCAGCAGCTTAGGGCTCGAGCGGAGCCAAGAGACCCAGTACTTC.

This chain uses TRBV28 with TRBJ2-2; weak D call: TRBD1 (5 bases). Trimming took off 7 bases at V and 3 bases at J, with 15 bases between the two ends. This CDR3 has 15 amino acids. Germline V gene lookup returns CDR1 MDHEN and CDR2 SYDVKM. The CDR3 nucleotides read TGTGCCAGCACCGTCAAGGGGTACTACACCGGGGAGCTGTTTTTT. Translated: CASTVKGYYTGELFF.

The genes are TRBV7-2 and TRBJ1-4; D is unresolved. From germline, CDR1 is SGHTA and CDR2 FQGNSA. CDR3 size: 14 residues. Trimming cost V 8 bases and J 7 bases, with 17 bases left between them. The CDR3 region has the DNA TGTGCCAGCGCCCTAGGAGGGTCCGCTGAAAAACTGTTTTTT. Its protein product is CASALGGSAEKLFF.

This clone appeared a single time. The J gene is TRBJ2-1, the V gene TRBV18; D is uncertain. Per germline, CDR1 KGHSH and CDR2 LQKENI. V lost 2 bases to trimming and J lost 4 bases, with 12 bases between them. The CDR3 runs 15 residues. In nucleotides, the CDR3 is TGTGCCAGCTCACCAGAAGTACAGCCTTACAATGAGCAGTTCTTC. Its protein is CASSPEVQPYNEQFF.

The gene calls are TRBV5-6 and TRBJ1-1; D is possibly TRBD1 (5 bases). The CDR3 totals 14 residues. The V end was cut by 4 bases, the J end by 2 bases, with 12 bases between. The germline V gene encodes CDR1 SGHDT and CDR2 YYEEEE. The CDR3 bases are TGTGCCAGCAGCCCGGGGGGTTCAAACACTGAAGCTTTCTTT. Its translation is CASSPGGSNTEAFF.

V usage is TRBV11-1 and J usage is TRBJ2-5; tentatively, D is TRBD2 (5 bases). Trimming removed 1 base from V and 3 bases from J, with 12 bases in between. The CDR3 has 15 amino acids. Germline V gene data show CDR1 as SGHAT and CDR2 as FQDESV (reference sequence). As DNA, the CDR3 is TGTGCCAGCAGCTTAGTAGGGCTAGCCGAAGAGACCCAGTACTTC. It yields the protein CASSLVGLAEETQYF.

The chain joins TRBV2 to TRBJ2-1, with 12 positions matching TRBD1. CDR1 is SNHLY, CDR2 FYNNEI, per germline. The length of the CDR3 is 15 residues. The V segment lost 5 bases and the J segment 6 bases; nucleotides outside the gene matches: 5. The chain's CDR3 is CASSPGTGGLNEQFF. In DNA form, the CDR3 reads TGTGCCAGCAGTCCCGGGACAGGGGGCCTCAATGAGCAGTTCTTC.

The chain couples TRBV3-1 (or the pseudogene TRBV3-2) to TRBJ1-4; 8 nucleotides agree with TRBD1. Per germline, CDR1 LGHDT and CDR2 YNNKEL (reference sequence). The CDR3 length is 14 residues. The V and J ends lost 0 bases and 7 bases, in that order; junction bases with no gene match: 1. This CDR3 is CASSQEQGGEKLFF. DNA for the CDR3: TGTGCCAGCAGCCAAGAACAGGGGGGTGAAAAACTGTTTTTT.

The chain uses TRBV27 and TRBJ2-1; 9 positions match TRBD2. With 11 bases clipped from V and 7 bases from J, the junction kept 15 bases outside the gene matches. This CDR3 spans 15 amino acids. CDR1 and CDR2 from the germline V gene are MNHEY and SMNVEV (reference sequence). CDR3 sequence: CASSLAGGAWNEQFF. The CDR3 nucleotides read TGTGCCTCCAGTCTCGCGGGAGGGGCTTGGAATGAGCAGTTCTTC.

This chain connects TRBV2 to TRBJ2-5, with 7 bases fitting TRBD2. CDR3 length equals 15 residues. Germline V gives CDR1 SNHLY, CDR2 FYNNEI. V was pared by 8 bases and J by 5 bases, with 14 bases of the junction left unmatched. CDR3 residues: CASALGTTRQETQYF. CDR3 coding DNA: TGTGCCAGCGCCTTAGGGACTACACGTCAGGAGACCCAGTACTTC.

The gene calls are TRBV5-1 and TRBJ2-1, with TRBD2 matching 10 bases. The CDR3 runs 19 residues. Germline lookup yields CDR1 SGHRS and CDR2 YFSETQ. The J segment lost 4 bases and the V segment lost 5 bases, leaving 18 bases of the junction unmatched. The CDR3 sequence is CASRQGQGAGLAPYNEQFF. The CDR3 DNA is TGCGCCAGCAGGCAAGGACAGGGCGCGGGACTAGCGCCGTACAATGAGCAGTTCTTC.

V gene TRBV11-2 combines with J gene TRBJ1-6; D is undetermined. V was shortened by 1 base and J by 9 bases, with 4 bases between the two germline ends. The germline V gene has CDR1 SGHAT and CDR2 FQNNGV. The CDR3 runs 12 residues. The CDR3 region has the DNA TGTGCCAGCAGCTTAGCGGGTTCACCCCTCCACTTT. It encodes CASSLAGSPLHF.